Listed below are T cell receptor beta chains from one sample, sequenced in a study of blood T cell repertoires in COVID-19. The protocol was immunoSEQ multiplex PCR, while the TCRdb copy is restricted to in-frame clones and leaves out a portion. Of 160,000 or so clones detected, approximately 88% appear once; the ten largest clones hold 6.6%. Material for sequencing was PBMCs or T cells enriched from blood (not recorded which). The receptors were sampled from a woman between 45 and 65 years old who had recovered from COVID-19. Both conserved end residues are part of each CDR3. The D gene is left open where the match is weak. Size values are once, few and many counts, or a class for expanded clones, and some rows have none.

-	-	15	TRBV5-1	TRBJ2-3	TGCGCCAGCGGCTTAGGGGGGGTGAGCACAGATACGCAGTATTTT	CASGLGGVSTDTQYF
-	-	17	TRBV19	TRBJ2-6	TGTGCCAGTAGTATCACTAGCCGCTTCTCTGAGGCCAACGTCCTGACTTTC	CASSITSRFSEANVLTF
-	TRBD2	16	TRBV5-1	TRBJ2-1	TGCGCCAGCAGCTCTCCAGCGGGGGGGCCGTTCGGTGAGCAGTTCTTC	CASSSPAGGPFGEQFF
-	TRBD2	17	TRBV4-3	TRBJ2-3	TGCGCCAGCAGCCCCCGGTCGATAGCGGGGGGCCCAGATACGCAGTATTTT	CASSPRSIAGGPDTQYF
-	-	14	TRBV5-4	TRBJ1-1	TGTGCCAGCAGCTTTCCCTTGAGGAACACTGAAGCTTTCTTT	CASSFPLRNTEAFF
-	-	13	TRBV3-1/TRBV3-2	TRBJ2-1	TGTGCCAGCAGTCAAGGGAGGCGCAATGAGCAGTTCTTC	CASSQGRRNEQFF
few	-	12	TRBV7-9	TRBJ1-6	TGTGCCAGCAGGGAGGGTAATTCACCCCTCCACTTT	CASREGNSPLHF
once	TRBD1	14	TRBV7-3	TRBJ1-1	TGTGCCAGCAGCCCGACAGGGTTTAACACTGAAGCTTTCTTT	CASSPTGFNTEAFF
-	-	16	TRBV4-3	TRBJ2-6	TGCGCCAGCAGCCAAGATTCCCGGGCTGGGGCCAACGTCCTGACTTTC	CASSQDSRAGANVLTF
-	TRBD2	17	TRBV5-4	TRBJ2-3	TGTGCCAGCAGCTTGGAACCTAGCGGGGGGGCCTTATATACGCAGTATTTT	CASSLEPSGGALYTQYF
-	TRBD2	17	TRBV7-2	TRBJ2-7	TGTGCCAGCAGCTACCCCGGGACTAGCGGGGGGGAGAACGAGCAGTACTTC	CASSYPGTSGGENEQYF
-	-	15	TRBV24-1	TRBJ2-1	TGTGCCACCAGTGATGGTCTACTCCGGGGCAATGAGCAGTTCTTC	CATSDGLLRGNEQFF
-	-	13	TRBV18	TRBJ1-2	TGTGCCAGCTCACCAGAATCGGGGGATGGCTACACCTTC	CASSPESGDGYTF
-	TRBD2	19	TRBV7-6	TRBJ2-1	TGTGCCAGCAGCTTTATCTCCGGGACTAGCGGGGGGGCCACCAATGAGCAGTTCTTC	CASSFISGTSGGATNEQFF
-	-	14	TRBV27	TRBJ1-6	TGTGCCAGCAGTTTAGGCTACGGGGGGTCACCCCTCCACTTT	CASSLGYGGSPLHF
-	-	13	TRBV5-6	TRBJ2-7	TGTGCCAGCAGCTTGTACGGGGTCTACGAGCAGTACTTC	CASSLYGVYEQYF
-	-	15	TRBV6-2/TRBV6-3	TRBJ2-7	TGTGCCAGCAGTTATAAGCAGGCATCCCCCTACGAGCAGTACTTC	CASSYKQASPYEQYF
-	-	15	TRBV7-9	TRBJ1-1	TGTGCCAGCAGCCCGGGGGTATACATGAACACTGAAGCTTTCTTT	CASSPGVYMNTEAFF
few	-	13	TRBV12-5	TRBJ1-2	TGTGCTAGTGGTCAACAGGGCCAGGCTGGCTACACCTTC	CASGQQGQAGYTF
-	TRBD1	15	TRBV6-5	TRBJ2-3	TGTGCCAGCAGTCGGGACAGCGTAAGCACAGATACGCAGTATTTT	CASSRDSVSTDTQYF
-	TRBD1	14	TRBV6-2/TRBV6-3	TRBJ1-6	TGTGCCAGCACCCCCGGACAGGTTAATTCACCCCTCCACTTT	CASTPGQVNSPLHF
-	TRBD2	19	TRBV6-1	TRBJ2-4	TGTGCCAGCAGTGAATGGGGACTAGCGGGGGGGTATGGCAAAAACATTCAGTACTTC	CASSEWGLAGGYGKNIQYF
-	TRBD1	14	TRBV7-3	TRBJ2-2	TGTGCCAGCAGCCGTACAGGGGGCCCCGGGGAGCTGTTTTTT	CASSRTGGPGELFF
-	-	13	TRBV4-1	TRBJ1-5	TGCGCCAGCAGCCAAGAAGGGAGGCAGCCCCAGCATTTT	CASSQEGRQPQHF
-	-	13	TRBV24-1	TRBJ2-1	TGTGCCACCAGCCGAGGGATGCCCAATGAGCAGTTCTTC	CATSRGMPNEQFF